This is a list of T cell receptor beta chains from one sample in a study of beta chain features in type 1 diabetes. TCRdb keeps only in-frame clones here, not all; method: immunoSEQ multiplex PCR. The repertoire holds about 340,000 clones, with approximately 12% as singletons. Sequencing was carried out using naive CD4+ T cells from blood. These receptors all stem from a woman under 30 with type 1 diabetes. Each CDR3 is given with its conserved first and last residue. Each record gives: clone size, J gene, V gene, CDR3 protein. Clone size is not always given. Where it is, it says once, few, many or a class for expanded clones.

>.|TRBJ1-2|TRBV5-1
CASSRPGDGGYTF
>.|TRBJ2-5|TRBV2
CASSPTGVPQETQYF
>.|TRBJ2-1|TRBV2
CASRPLAGGPHNEQFF
>.|TRBJ2-1|TRBV9
CASSVSSGLRDEQFF
>few|TRBJ2-5|TRBV11-3
CASGGTETQYF
>.|TRBJ2-1|TRBV6-5
CASSYSEGFGWLEQFF
>.|TRBJ2-1|TRBV6-1
CASSDDVAGVRSYNEQFF
>.|TRBJ2-3|TRBV18
CASSQLSPAATDTQYF
>few|TRBJ2-3|TRBV2
CASRERGDTQYF
>.|TRBJ1-2|TRBV23-1
CASSQLRDRGYGYTF
>.|TRBJ2-2|TRBV5-1
CASSKEANTGELFF
>few|TRBJ2-1|TRBV7-3
CASSLTSGAYNEQFF
>.|TRBJ2-3|TRBV11-3
CASSQGLLTDTQYF
>few|TRBJ1-1|TRBV5-1
CASSDRQGNTEAFF
>few|TRBJ2-5|TRBV7-8
CASSATGNGETQYF
>.|TRBJ1-2|TRBV30
CAWQRGRNYGYTF
>few|TRBJ2-5|TRBV18
CASSQTGIQETQYF
>.|TRBJ2-7|TRBV5-1
CASSGAGTPAYEQYF
>.|TRBJ2-1|TRBV18
CASSPTGTAYNEQFF
>few|TRBJ2-7|TRBV19
CASSPLSGRLSYEQYF
>.|TRBJ1-2|TRBV28
CASSLGARDGYTF
>few|TRBJ2-7|TRBV4-2
CASSQEHHMTYEQYF
>.|TRBJ2-5|TRBV5-1
CASSLLTSGRPGGETQYF
>.|TRBJ1-1|TRBV29-1
CSVEGQANTEAFF
>.|TRBJ2-2|TRBV19
CASSILAANEGELFF
>few|TRBJ1-2|TRBV6-5
CASLGAGNYGYTF
>.|TRBJ1-1|TRBV11-3
CASSERSRPTEAFF
>.|TRBJ2-2|TRBV18
CASSPGQGASTGELFF
>few|TRBJ2-3|TRBV5-4
CASSLVAGPTDTQYF
>.|TRBJ2-3|TRBV5-1
CASSTTSGTDTQYF
>.|TRBJ2-5|TRBV7-6
CASSPQAGRGETQYF
>many|TRBJ1-1|TRBV29-1
CSVLRQMNTEAFF
>.|TRBJ2-3|TRBV18
CASSPGLAGGEDTQYF
>few|TRBJ2-5|TRBV19
CASSISRGRETQYF
>many|TRBJ2-7|TRBV28
CASSLTGEQYF
>.|TRBJ2-5|TRBV30
CAWTGGGETQYF
>.|TRBJ2-3|TRBV28
CASRGGAKGTDTQYF
>.|TRBJ1-1|TRBV30
CAYGTSVATEAFF
>few|TRBJ2-1|TRBV11-2
CASSLGPQGPFF
>few|TRBJ2-1|TRBV5-4
CASSLAGGAYNEQFF
>few|TRBJ1-5|TRBV7-2
CASSLRAGGNNQPQHF
>few|TRBJ1-1|TRBV11-2
CASSPLGAVNTEAFF
>.|TRBJ2-7|TRBV28
CASSLWGQGRSYEQYF
>few|TRBJ2-5|TRBV30
CAWSVRRAFQETQYF
>.|TRBJ2-3|TRBV2
CASRSDYTQYF
>few|TRBJ2-1|TRBV7-2
CASRRAVSYNEQFF
>few|TRBJ2-5|TRBV11-2
CASSPRLAGAVETQYF
>few|TRBJ1-5|TRBV5-1
CASSLGEPGGPQHF
>few|TRBJ2-7|TRBV7-3
CASSLRPGQAYEQYF
>few|TRBJ2-3|TRBV10-3
CAINWGGTTDTQYF
>.|TRBJ1-1|TRBV5-4
CASSIQDRPPEAFF
>.|TRBJ2-5|TRBV7-2
CASSLYQWTSGSRETQYF
>.|TRBJ2-1|TRBV30
CAWSGGKGSSYNEQFF
>.|TRBJ2-1|TRBV7-2
CASSSRLLGEQFF
>.|TRBJ2-5|TRBV29-1
CSVGQYQETQYF
>.|TRBJ2-1|TRBV19
CASNERSSSYNEQFF
>.|TRBJ2-2|TRBV19
CASNGLAANTGELFF
>.|TRBJ1-2|TRBV30
CAWSVGVNYGYTF